The clone carrying this T cell receptor beta chain has just one count. Antigen: not known. Clones were read by immunoSEQ multiplex PCR, and TCRdb kept only the in-frame ones, dropping some. The sample contains 200,000 to 250,000 clones, around 90% of which appear only once. V was shortened by 2 bases and J by 8 bases, with 15 bases between the two germline ends. The CDR3 has 14 residues. From germline, CDR1 is MNHEY and CDR2 SMNVEV (reference sequence). This record belongs to a study of cytomegalovirus exposure and HLA in healthy donors. Notes on the study in general: High sensitivity and specificity were reportedly achieved when the classifier diagnosed cytomegalovirus status.

The clonotype comes from a woman between 18 and 30 years old in good health and CMV-seropositive. The V gene is TRBV27, the J gene TRBJ1-2; D perhaps matches TRBD1 (5 bases). Sequences were obtained from PBMCs. As DNA, the CDR3 is TGTGCCAGCAGTTTAGGGGGGGTTTCGGGGGGCTACACCTTC. Its protein product is CASSLGGVSGGYTF.